This T cell receptor beta chain was documented in a study of CD8+CD57+ T cells in acquired aplastic anemia. Study-wide context: DNA from sorted CD4+ and CD8+ cells averaged roughly 3.2 ug.

Notes on this clonotype: Its antigen is as yet unknown.

For CDR3 and TCR beta VDJ profiling, genomic DNA was the template used. One entry per CDR3 protein results from TCRdb running MiXCR on the reads. The table records 150,000 to 200,000 distinct CDR3 sequences, about 45% of them present only once. The CDR3 totals 15 residues. With V trimmed by 3 bases and J by 5 bases, 6 bases remained unmatched. Looked up from germline, CDR1 is KGHDR and CDR2 is SFDVKD. The study, taken as a whole, reports: It was found that 25 to 35 CD8+ CDR3 sequences were shared between patients and controls. Patients and healthy controls showed no significant CD8+ Simpson's diversity difference.

CD8+CD57+ cell expansion, shown by flow cytometry, had occurred in the patients selected for sequencing. Among the patients, none had received any therapy at the time of blood sampling. The chain is built from TRBV24-1 and TRBJ2-5, with TRBD1 matching over 9 bases. The sample was sorted CD4+, CD8+, or CD8+CD57+ T cells (not recorded which) from PBMCs. This receptor was obtained from a human donor with aplastic anemia. CDR3: CATSDAGQGVETQYF. For the CDR3, the DNA is TGTGCCACCAGTGATGCGGGACAGGGTGTTGAGACCCAGTACTTC.